The rows below give T cell receptor beta chains drawn from one sample of a study of T-cell memory formation after mild COVID-19. One entry per CDR3 protein results from TCRdb running MiXCR on the 5' RACE reads. Here the sample spans 300,000 to 400,000 distinct CDR3 sequences, over 20% being singletons. The sample taken for sequencing was PBMCs or a T cell subset sorted from them (not recorded which). Every receptor here comes from an adult woman who had mild COVID-19 (a few samples of this study predate the infection). Cell type and time point are not known. Both conserved end residues are part of each CDR3. Each record gives: J gene, D gene, V gene, clone size, CDR3 protein, CDR3 DNA. A D gene is named only where the DNA matches it firmly. A clone size is listed for some rows: how often the clone was seen (once, few, many), or a class if it is expanded.

J: TRBJ2-3
D: TRBD1
V: TRBV24-1
size: .
CDR3: CATSDPGQGMTDTQYF
DNA: TGTGCCACCAGTGACCCTGGACAGGGGATGACAGATACGCAGTATTTT

J: TRBJ1-1
D: .
V: TRBV4-1
size: few
CDR3: CASSQEGRVNTEAFF
DNA: TGCGCCAGCAGCCAAGAGGGGAGAGTGAACACTGAAGCTTTCTTT

J: TRBJ2-1
D: TRBD2
V: TRBV25-1
size: few
CDR3: CASSPAGTPYNEQFF
DNA: TGTGCCAGCTCCCCAGCGGGAACTCCCTACAATGAGCAGTTCTTC

J: TRBJ2-5
D: .
V: TRBV13
size: .
CDR3: CASSQRPKETQYF
DNA: TGTGCCAGCAGTCAGCGGCCTAAAGAGACCCAGTACTTC

J: TRBJ2-7
D: TRBD1
V: TRBV20-1
size: .
CDR3: CSARGPGQQYEQYF
DNA: TGCAGTGCTAGAGGCCCGGGACAGCAATACGAGCAGTACTTC

J: TRBJ2-7
D: .
V: TRBV5-4
size: few
CDR3: CASSLGRGGNEQYF
DNA: TGTGCCAGCAGCTTGGGAAGAGGAGGAAACGAGCAGTACTTC

J: TRBJ2-2
D: .
V: TRBV6-4
size: few
CDR3: CASSEEGESTGELFF
DNA: TGTGCCAGCAGTGAAGAAGGGGAGAGCACCGGGGAGCTGTTTTTT

J: TRBJ2-3
D: TRBD2
V: TRBV5-4
size: .
CDR3: CASSLGPFQRELSTDTQYF
DNA: TGTGCCAGCAGCTTGGGGCCATTCCAGCGGGAGCTGAGCACAGATACGCAGTATTTT

J: TRBJ2-3
D: .
V: TRBV6-2/TRBV6-3
size: few
CDR3: CASSRVRADTQYF
DNA: TGTGCCAGCAGCCGTGTCAGGGCAGATACGCAGTATTTT

J: TRBJ1-5
D: TRBD1
V: TRBV6-2/TRBV6-3
size: few
CDR3: CASSPGTAWSNQPQHF
DNA: TGTGCCAGCAGCCCCGGGACAGCGTGGAGCAATCAGCCCCAGCATTTT

J: TRBJ1-1
D: .
V: TRBV5-1
size: .
CDR3: CASSGGRTEAFF
DNA: TGCGCCAGCAGCGGGGGGCGGACTGAAGCTTTCTTT

J: TRBJ2-4
D: .
V: TRBV2
size: few
CDR3: CASSDGGKGASKNIQYF
DNA: TGTGCCAGCAGTGATGGGGGGAAGGGGGCGTCCAAAAACATTCAGTACTTC

J: TRBJ1-2
D: TRBD1
V: TRBV20-1
size: few
CDR3: CSARTRQGVGYGYTF
DNA: TGCAGTGCTAGGACCCGACAGGGAGTGGGCTATGGCTACACCTTC

J: TRBJ1-2
D: .
V: TRBV6-5
size: few
CDR3: CASSYSRRGDGYTF
DNA: TGTGCCAGCAGTTACTCGAGGAGAGGGGATGGCTACACCTTC

J: TRBJ1-1
D: TRBD1
V: TRBV5-6
size: .
CDR3: CASSLPPTGFTEAFF
DNA: TGTGCCAGCAGCCTACCCCCGACAGGGTTCACTGAAGCTTTCTTT

J: TRBJ2-1
D: .
V: TRBV7-9
size: .
CDR3: CASSFRGAASGASFEQFF
DNA: TGTGCCAGCAGCTTCAGGGGGGCCGCCTCCGGGGCCTCCTTTGAGCAGTTCTTC

J: TRBJ1-6
D: .
V: TRBV7-9
size: .
CDR3: CASSPQGNSPLHF
DNA: TGTGCCAGCAGCCCCCAGGGCAATTCACCCCTCCACTTT

J: TRBJ2-7
D: TRBD1
V: TRBV12-3/TRBV12-4
size: many
CDR3: CASSALTGTGAREQYF
DNA: TGTGCCAGCAGTGCTCTTACCGGGACAGGGGCCCGGGAGCAGTACTTC

J: TRBJ2-5
D: .
V: TRBV12-3/TRBV12-4
size: .
CDR3: CASRKGGTGETQYF
DNA: TGTGCCAGCAGGAAGGGGGGGACGGGAGAGACCCAGTACTTC

J: TRBJ2-7
D: TRBD1
V: TRBV27
size: few
CDR3: CASSRAGTGYYEQYF
DNA: TGTGCCAGCAGTCGAGCAGGGACAGGGTACTACGAGCAGTACTTC

J: TRBJ2-2
D: .
V: TRBV11-2
size: many
CDR3: CASSLDRASTGELFF
DNA: TGTGCCAGCAGCTTAGACAGGGCGTCCACCGGGGAGCTGTTTTTT

J: TRBJ2-3
D: .
V: TRBV6-1
size: few
CDR3: CASSDGVRSTDTQYF
DNA: TGTGCCAGCAGTGATGGGGTTAGAAGCACAGATACGCAGTATTTT

J: TRBJ2-1
D: TRBD2
V: TRBV10-3
size: .
CDR3: CAISEGTSGVSYNEQFF
DNA: TGTGCCATCAGTGAAGGGACTAGCGGCGTCTCCTACAATGAGCAGTTCTTC

J: TRBJ2-1
D: TRBD2
V: TRBV11-3
size: few
CDR3: CASRAGLAGGTEQFF
DNA: TGTGCCAGCAGGGCAGGACTAGCGGGTGGTACGGAGCAGTTCTTC

J: TRBJ1-6
D: .
V: TRBV27
size: once
CDR3: CASNKGGNSPLHF
DNA: TGTGCCAGCAACAAAGGGGGGAATTCACCCCTCCACTTT

J: TRBJ2-3
D: .
V: TRBV7-6
size: once
CDR3: CASSQGEGKDTQYF
DNA: TGTGCCAGCAGCCAGGGGGAGGGCAAAGATACGCAGTATTTT

J: TRBJ1-5
D: .
V: TRBV20-1
size: .
CDR3: CSASTGNSNQPQHF
DNA: TGCAGTGCTAGTACTGGGAATAGCAATCAGCCCCAGCATTTT

J: TRBJ2-2
D: TRBD2
V: TRBV3-1
size: .
CDR3: CASSQDLRTSGANTGELFF
DNA: TGTGCCAGCAGCCAAGATCTCAGGACTAGCGGCGCGAACACCGGGGAGCTGTTTTTT

J: TRBJ2-1
D: TRBD1
V: TRBV4-1
size: .
CDR3: CASSQEPPGQGREFF
DNA: TGCGCCAGCAGCCAAGAGCCGCCGGGACAGGGACGGGAGTTCTTC

J: TRBJ2-3
D: .
V: TRBV29-1
size: few
CDR3: CSVVSVGTDTQYF
DNA: TGCAGCGTTGTTTCGGTGGGCACAGATACGCAGTATTTT

J: TRBJ1-4
D: TRBD1
V: TRBV4-1
size: .
CDR3: CASSLVDRDNEKLFF
DNA: TGCGCCAGCAGCCTCGTGGACAGGGATAATGAAAAACTGTTTTTT

J: TRBJ2-2
D: TRBD2
V: TRBV29-1
size: few
CDR3: CSAALAGGTTGELFF
DNA: TGCAGCGCTGCATTAGCGGGGGGAACCACCGGGGAGCTGTTTTTT

J: TRBJ1-5
D: TRBD1
V: TRBV10-3
size: .
CDR3: CAISDVQGAVNNQPQHF
DNA: TGTGCCATCAGTGACGTCCAGGGGGCTGTTAACAATCAGCCCCAGCATTTT

J: TRBJ1-2
D: TRBD1
V: TRBV19
size: .
CDR3: CASTRTGGPSGYGYTF
DNA: TGTGCCAGTACCCGGACAGGGGGCCCATCCGGCTATGGCTACACCTTC

J: TRBJ1-1
D: .
V: TRBV2
size: once
CDR3: CASLLNTEAFF
DNA: TGTGCCAGTTTGTTGAACACTGAAGCTTTCTTT

J: TRBJ2-1
D: .
V: TRBV20-1
size: .
CDR3: CSAWTREQFF
DNA: TGCAGTGCTTGGACTCGTGAGCAGTTCTTC

J: TRBJ2-5
D: .
V: TRBV7-2
size: few
CDR3: CASSLWSLARETQYF
DNA: TGTGCCAGCAGCCTCTGGTCCCTGGCGAGGGAGACCCAGTACTTC

J: TRBJ2-7
D: .
V: TRBV7-8
size: .
CDR3: CASSPLTGASYEQYF
DNA: TGTGCCAGCAGCCCCCTCACAGGCGCCTCCTACGAGCAGTACTTC

J: TRBJ2-3
D: .
V: TRBV7-9
size: few
CDR3: CASHLFGSDTQYF
DNA: TGTGCCAGCCACCTATTCGGGTCAGATACGCAGTATTTT

J: TRBJ1-1
D: .
V: TRBV6-2/TRBV6-3
size: .
CDR3: CASSYSAGATEAFF
DNA: TGTGCCAGCAGTTACTCGGCAGGAGCCACTGAAGCTTTCTTT

J: TRBJ2-1
D: TRBD2
V: TRBV6-4
size: many
CDR3: CASSDSAVGGNEQFF
DNA: TGTGCCAGCAGTGACTCGGCGGTCGGGGGGAATGAGCAGTTCTTC

J: TRBJ2-7
D: .
V: TRBV25-1
size: .
CDR3: CASSSIAREQYF
DNA: TGTGCCAGCAGTTCGATAGCGCGGGAGCAGTACTTC

J: TRBJ2-3
D: TRBD2
V: TRBV7-9
size: few
CDR3: CASSLAPLAGEEDTQYF
DNA: TGTGCCAGCAGCTTAGCGCCCCTAGCGGGAGAGGAAGATACGCAGTATTTT

J: TRBJ2-1
D: .
V: TRBV6-2/TRBV6-3
size: .
CDR3: CASSKAPLSYNEQFF
DNA: TGTGCCAGCAGCAAAGCGCCTCTTTCCTACAATGAGCAGTTCTTC

J: TRBJ2-7
D: .
V: TRBV2
size: .
CDR3: CASSEAEGGPYEQYF
DNA: TGTGCCAGCAGTGAAGCCGAGGGGGGCCCCTACGAGCAGTACTTC

J: TRBJ2-5
D: TRBD2
V: TRBV5-6
size: .
CDR3: CASRLERGEETQYF
DNA: TGTGCCAGCCGTTTGGAGCGGGGGGAAGAGACCCAGTACTTC

J: TRBJ1-4
D: TRBD1
V: TRBV18
size: once
CDR3: CASSPRRQGTNEKLFF
DNA: TGTGCCAGCTCACCCAGAAGACAGGGAACGAATGAAAAACTGTTTTTT

J: TRBJ1-1
D: TRBD1
V: TRBV18
size: many
CDR3: CASSHSQGRGNTEAFF
DNA: TGTGCCAGCTCACATTCACAGGGGCGGGGGAACACTGAAGCTTTCTTT

J: TRBJ2-7
D: TRBD2
V: TRBV27
size: few
CDR3: CASGSGGYEQYF
DNA: TGTGCCAGCGGATCGGGAGGCTACGAGCAGTACTTC

J: TRBJ2-1
D: .
V: TRBV7-9
size: .
CDR3: CASSPTGIEQFF
DNA: TGTGCCAGCAGCCCGACGGGGATTGAGCAGTTCTTC